Described below is a single T cell receptor beta chain sequence and its context. The antigen remains undetermined. The data were taken from a study of T cell repertoires in cytomegalovirus infection. The CDR3 consists of 13 residues. Germline CDR1 reads LGHNA; CDR2 reads YSLEER. V lost 1 base to trimming and J lost 6 bases, with 9 bases between them. From the reads, TCRdb called clonotypes with MiXCR, one entry per CDR3 protein. The sample records approximately 310,000 distinct CDR3 sequences, around a quarter being singletons. This chain joins TRBV4-3 and TRBJ1-2; D is possibly TRBD1 (5 bases). The source of this sequence is a human donor in good health (CMV status not recorded). Some clones in this sample may be carry-over from other donors' samples. The material sequenced was cultured PBMCs, taken from culture after CMV antigen stimulation. In DNA, the CDR3 is TGCGCCAGCAGCCAAGTGGTGGGGGATGGCTACACCTTC. Protein sequence: CASSQVVGDGYTF.